The 23 T cell receptor beta chains reported below all come from one sample, sequenced in a study of blood T cell repertoires in COVID-19. TCRdb's copy holds only in-frame clones and misses some; the assay was immunoSEQ multiplex PCR. The top ten clones hold roughly 12% of a sample with about 480,000 clones, 88% of them seen once. The sample consisted of peripheral blood. The receptors here all came from a woman aged 45-65 years with COVID-19, enrolled during active disease.

Turning to this clone: The sample has other DNA sequences that encode this CDR3 too. This chain links TRBV3-1 (or the pseudogene TRBV3-2) with TRBJ1-1; TRBD1 aligns across 7 bases. CDR1 and CDR2 (germline): LGHDT, YNNKEL (reference sequence). V shed 2 bases and J 3 bases; nucleotides not matched to a gene: 0. The CDR3 consists of 13 residues. The CDR3 region is CASSQTGDTEAFF. In DNA form, the CDR3 reads TGTGCCAGCAGCCAAACAGGGGACACTGAAGCTTTCTTT.

The V call is TRBV5-1, the J call TRBJ2-3, with 13 positions matching TRBD2. Losses at the gene ends were 3 bases for V and 0 bases for J; bases not matched to a gene: 4. The CDR3 runs 17 residues. In germline, CDR1 is SGHRS, CDR2 YFSETQ. In DNA form, the CDR3 reads TGCGCCAGCAGCTGGACTAGCGGGGGCTATAGCACAGATACGCAGTATTTT. It encodes CASSWTSGGYSTDTQYF.

The chain recombines TRBV5-4 with TRBJ2-1, with TRBD2 as a possible D gene (6 bases). Germline values: CDR1 SGHNT, CDR2 YYREEE (reference sequence). The CDR3 is 15 residues long. V lost 3 bases, J lost 6 bases, and 16 bases lay in between. The CDR3 region has the DNA TGTGCCAGCAGCTGGTTAGCGGTTTTGGGCAATGAGCAGTTCTTC. Translating gives CASSWLAVLGNEQFF.

The chain employs TRBV11-3 and TRBJ1-1; a weak D match, TRBD1 (5 bases). V shed 2 bases and J shed 3 bases, with 13 bases lying between them. Germline-derived CDR1 and CDR2 are SGHNT and YENEEA. This CDR3 region has 15 residues. CDR3 sequence (DNA): TGTGCCAGCAGCTTAAGTGGAGCAGGGTACACTGAAGCTTTCTTT. Encoded protein: CASSLSGAGYTEAFF.

This clone was found a few times. The chain combines TRBV6-5 with TRBJ2-7; tentative D call: TRBD1 (6 bases). V shed 0 bases and J shed 0 bases, with 9 bases lying between them. Germline V CDR1 and CDR2: MNHEY, SVGAGI. The CDR3 is 15 amino acids. The CDR3 reads CASSYSGDTSYEQYF. In nucleotides, the CDR3 is TGTGCCAGCAGTTACTCGGGGGACACCTCCTACGAGCAGTACTTC.

The genes are TRBV4-1 and TRBJ1-4; 7 bases map to TRBD1. J gave up 4 bases and V 3 bases, and 8 bases lay outside the gene matches. Looked up from germline, CDR1 is MGHRA and CDR2 is YSYEKL. The CDR3 sequence is 16 residues long. The CDR3 here is CASSQQIRDSNEKLFF. The CDR3 DNA reads as TGCGCCAGCAGCCAGCAAATCCGGGACAGTAATGAAAAACTGTTTTTT.

As for this clone: This sample includes further DNA sequences coding for the same CDR3. V usage is TRBV9 and J usage is TRBJ1-2; D gene ambiguous. Trimming left V 0 bases short and J 2 bases short, with 8 bases between. The CDR3 extends over 14 amino acids. The germline gives CDR1 SGDLS, CDR2 YYNGEE. CDR3 residues: CASSVAGANYGYTF. The CDR3 region has the DNA TGTGCCAGCAGCGTAGCAGGCGCCAACTATGGCTACACCTTC.

The genes are TRBV23-1 and TRBJ1-4; the D gene is possibly TRBD1 (6 bases). TRBV23-1 is filed as an ORF, its function uncertain. The CDR3 is 16 residues long. V was shortened by 0 bases and J by 6 bases, with 14 bases between the two germline ends. The CDR3, as DNA: TGCGCCAGCAGTCAATCGAAAGCGGACAGACATGAAAAACTGTTTTTT. This sequence encodes CASSQSKADRHEKLFF.

The chain uses TRBV27 and TRBJ2-3, with 8 positions matching TRBD1. The CDR3 is made up of 15 amino acids. Germline CDR1 is MNHEY and CDR2 is SMNVEV (reference sequence). Trimming took 6 bases from V and 1 from J; bases not matched to a gene: 6. CDR3 DNA: TGTGCCAGCAGGCCTGGGACAGGTCGCACAGATACGCAGTATTTT. Protein sequence: CASRPGTGRTDTQYF.

This chain joins TRBV7-2 and TRBJ2-3; D remains unclear. CDR3 length: 13 amino acids. Germline CDR1 SGHTA, CDR2 FQGNSA. V was clipped by 2 bases and J by 5 bases, with 8 bases between them. CDR3 loop: CASSLLQKDTQYF. Written as DNA, the CDR3 is TGTGCCAGCAGCTTATTACAGAAAGATACGCAGTATTTT.

The chain uses TRBV10-3 and TRBJ2-7; D gene ambiguous. Germline values: CDR1 ENHRY, CDR2 SYGVKD. The CDR3 loop spans 11 amino acids. V was clipped by 11 bases and J by 6 bases, with 14 bases between them. The CDR3 here is CAAAVPGEQYF. In DNA form, the CDR3 reads TGTGCCGCCGCGGTGCCGGGCGAGCAGTACTTC.

On this clone: This sample includes further DNA sequences coding for the same CDR3. V usage is TRBV7-9 and J usage is TRBJ2-7; tentative D call: TRBD1 (5 bases). CDR3 length: 12 amino acids. CDR1 and CDR2 from the germline V gene are SEHNR and FQNEAQ (reference sequence). V lost 4 bases to trimming and J lost 4 bases, with 8 bases between them. CDR3 loop: CASSSTGYEQYF. In DNA, the CDR3 is TGTGCCAGCAGCTCCACAGGTTACGAGCAGTACTTC.

This chain joins TRBV5-4 and TRBJ2-5; D perhaps matches TRBD1 (6 bases). The CDR3 loop spans 14 amino acids. V shed 5 bases and J shed 4 bases, with 15 bases lying between them. Germline CDR1 is SGHNT and CDR2 is YYREEE (reference sequence). The CDR3, as DNA: TGTGCCAGCAGGGGAACAGGGTTTCGAGAGACCCAGTACTTC. Amino acid sequence: CASRGTGFRETQYF. Full variable domain (rest looked up from reference TRBV5-4 and TRBJ2-5): ETGVTQSPTHLIKTRGQQVTLRCSSQSGHNTVSWYQQALGQGPQFIFQYYREEENGRGNFPPRFSGLQFPNYSSELNVNALELDDSALYLCASRGTGFRETQYFGPGTRLLVL.

This clone has just one count. This chain joins TRBV28 and TRBJ1-1; D may be TRBD1 (5 bases). Per the germline V gene, CDR1 is MDHEN and CDR2 is SYDVKM. V lost 5 bases and J 0 bases, leaving 16 bases between the germline ends. This CDR3 is 16 amino acids long. The CDR3 nucleotides read TGTGCCAGCAGTCCTGACAGTACCCTCATGAACACTGAAGCTTTCTTT. This encodes CASSPDSTLMNTEAFF.

The chain carries TRBV7-8 and TRBJ1-2; D remains unclear. Trimming removed 5 bases at V and 8 bases at J, with 15 bases between. Germline V lookup: CDR1 SGHVS, CDR2 FQNEAQ. The CDR3 sequence is 13 residues long. The CDR3 DNA reads as TGTGCCAGCAGCGGCCGGCTCCTGGAGGGCTACACCTTC. This gives the protein CASSGRLLEGYTF.

The chain couples TRBV3-1 (or the pseudogene TRBV3-2) to TRBJ2-3; 10 bases line up with TRBD2. Trimming cost V 3 bases and J 5 bases; bases outside gene matches: 8. The CDR3 length is 16 residues. CDR1 is LGHDT and CDR2 is YNNKEL in the germline V gene (reference sequence). CDR3 loop: CASSHSSGGEKDTQYF. CDR3 bases: TGTGCCAGCAGCCATTCCAGCGGGGGGGAAAAAGATACGCAGTATTTT.

The J gene is TRBJ2-5, the V gene TRBV5-5, with 8 positions matching TRBD1. CDR1 is SGHKS and CDR2 is YYEKEE in the germline V gene (reference sequence). The V and J ends lost 4 bases and 3 bases, in that order; junction bases with no gene match: 2. This CDR3 is 13 amino acids long. CDR3 in DNA: TGTGCCAGCAGCCTGACAGGGGAAGAGACCCAGTACTTC. Amino acids: CASSLTGEETQYF.

V usage is TRBV27 and J usage is TRBJ2-3; 8 nucleotides line up with TRBD1. This CDR3 is 14 amino acids long. CDR1 is MNHEY and CDR2 is SMNVEV in the germline V gene (reference sequence). The ends lost 10 bases at V and 2 bases at J; junction bases unmatched: 8. The CDR3 here is CATGGMGFTDTQYF. Written as DNA, the CDR3 is TGTGCCACAGGGGGCATGGGTTTCACAGATACGCAGTATTTT.

The chain employs TRBV14 and TRBJ1-1; D is undetermined. V was pared by 6 bases and J by 0 bases, with 8 bases between. Germline CDR1 and CDR2: SGHDN and FVKESK. There are 13 residues in the CDR3. The CDR3 loop is CASSPNLNTEAFF. As DNA, the CDR3 is TGTGCCAGCAGTCCAAATTTGAACACTGAAGCTTTCTTT.

A single count supports this clone. At one boundary the junction diverges from the germline segment, which might be a read error. Other DNA sequences in this specimen translate into the identical CDR3. The chain carries TRBV5-5 and TRBJ1-1; D is unclear. This CDR3 has 13 amino acids. Germline CDR1 is SGHKS and CDR2 is YYEKEE (reference sequence). CDR3 loop: CASSLGGNTEAFF. For the CDR3, the DNA is TGTGCCAGCAGTTTGGGAGGGAACACTGAAGCTTTCTTT.

This rearrangement joins TRBV19 to TRBJ2-2, with a weak D call TRBD2 (6 bases). Trimming shortened V by 0 bases and J by 6 bases, and 14 bases separated the two germline ends. CDR1 LNHDA and CDR2 SQIVND come from the germline V gene (reference sequence). This CDR3 has 16 residues. The CDR3 loop reads CASSIDLWRRAGELFF. The CDR3, as DNA: TGTGCCAGTAGTATAGATCTTTGGCGGAGGGCCGGGGAGCTGTTTTTT.

The CDR3 protein is CAWSDPGAYEQYF. The CDR3 DNA follows: TGTGCCTGGAGTGACCCAGGGGCCTACGAGCAGTACTTC. The chain couples TRBV30 to TRBJ2-7; a weak D match, TRBD1 (6 bases). This CDR3 contains 13 residues. Germline V gene data show CDR1 as GTSNPN and CDR2 as SVGIG (reference sequence). Trimming pared 1 base from V and 2 bases from J, leaving 9 bases between.

The chain joins TRBV19 to TRBJ1-1; a weak D match, TRBD1 (5 bases). This CDR3 is 12 amino acids long. With 3 bases removed from V and 7 bases from J, the gap between germline ends came to 9 bases. The germline CDR1 and CDR2 sequences are LNHDA and SQIVND (reference sequence). CDR3 loop: CASSMGHFEAFF. In DNA form, the CDR3 reads TGTGCCAGTAGTATGGGGCACTTTGAAGCTTTCTTT.